This TCR beta chain was recorded in a study of regulatory T cells in long-lasting Graves disease. Time point of the sample: newly diagnosed GD, antithyroid drugs for less than 3 months. PBMCs were the source of the RNA used for TCR sequencing. According to the study, TCR beta libraries were built with iRepertoire HTBI primers and CDR3-region Arm-PCR. MiXCR, applied by TCRdb to the multiplex PCR reads, yields one record per CDR3 protein. Here the sample spans 500,000 to 700,000 distinct CDR3 sequences, roughly 15% being singletons. This clonotype came up many times. The germline V gene has CDR1 SNHLY and CDR2 FYNNEI. Trimming pared 4 bases from V and 9 bases from J, leaving 16 bases between. The CDR3 is 14 amino acids. These records were also assigned to another study, of T cells in Graves' hyperthyroidism and ophthalmopathy.

This chain connects TRBV2 to TRBJ2-1; tentatively, D is TRBD1 (6 bases). The sequence was obtained from a woman aged 25-40 years with Graves disease. The sample was peripheral blood mononuclear cells (PBMCs), taken at new diagnosis, from a patient treated with antithyroid drugs. CDR3 sequence (DNA): TGTGCCAGCAGTGTGAGGACAGCTTTTAGTGAGCAGTTCTTC. Translation: CASSVRTAFSEQFF.